Listed here are 3 T cell receptor beta chains from one sample, sequenced in a study of control samples from healthy donors and cancer patients. The method was immunoSEQ multiplex PCR; TCRdb's version includes in-frame clones alone and lacks a portion of them. The table lists under 300,000 clones, around 79% of them singletons. Sample: PBMCs. The receptors here all came from a woman aged 55-69 years with lung cancer.

This chain uses TRBV9 with TRBJ2-3, with TRBD2 identical over 9 bases. The CDR3 sequence is 16 residues long. The V segment lost 0 bases and the J segment 6 bases; nucleotides outside the gene matches: 8. Germline CDR1 SGDLS, CDR2 YYNGEE. CDR3 DNA: TGTGCCAGCAGCGTAGCTCCCAGCGGGGGGTCTGATACGCAGTATTTT. Its translation is CASSVAPSGGSDTQYF. The variable domain in full, with the rest retrieved from reference TRBV9 and TRBJ2-3, is DSGVTQTPKHLITATGQRVTLRCSPRSGDLSVYWYQQSLDQGLQFLIQYYNGEERAKGNILERFSAQQFPDLHSELNLSSLELGDSALYFCASSVAPSGGSDTQYFGPGTRLTVL.

The chain is built from TRBV5-1 and TRBJ1-4, with D possibly TRBD1 on 6 matching bases. V was pared by 5 bases and J by 3 bases, with 11 bases between. Germline V gene lookup returns CDR1 SGHRS and CDR2 YFSETQ. The length of the CDR3 is 14 residues. The CDR3 DNA is TGCGCCAGCAGGCCGGGACAACCTAATGAAAAACTGTTTTTT. Its protein is CASRPGQPNEKLFF.

The rearrangement links TRBV7-6 to TRBJ1-2; 10 bases match TRBD1. Germline CDR1 reads SGHVS; CDR2 reads FNYEAQ. V lost 1 base, J lost 6 bases, and 5 bases stayed unmatched. The CDR3 is made up of 15 amino acids. CDR3 sequence: CASSLGVGTGDGYTF. As DNA, the CDR3 is TGTGCCAGCAGCTTAGGGGTCGGGACAGGGGATGGCTACACCTTC.